The 4 T cell receptor beta chains presented below share a single source sample, sequenced in a study of blood T cell repertoires in COVID-19. The table came from immunoSEQ multiplex PCR; TCRdb's copy has only in-frame clones and leaves some out. The table shows 100,000 to 110,000 clones, with roughly 85% occurring only once. Sequences were obtained from peripheral blood. These receptor sequences come from a woman aged 70-85 years with acute or convalescent COVID-19.

The CDR3 is CATGSGGNQETQYF. The CDR3 DNA sequence: TGTGCCACCGGAAGCGGGGGGAATCAAGAGACCCAGTACTTC. The rearrangement links TRBV24-1 to TRBJ2-5, with TRBD2 matching over 9 bases. Losses at the gene ends were 9 bases for V and 2 bases for J; bases not matched to a gene: 6. The germline V gene encodes CDR1 KGHDR and CDR2 SFDVKD. The CDR3 contains 14 residues.

The genes are TRBV7-2 and TRBJ2-6; 10 bases match TRBD2. V lost 5 bases to trimming and J lost 0 bases; unmatched junction nucleotides: 4. Germline V lookup: CDR1 SGHTA, CDR2 FQGNSA. The CDR3 length is 17 residues. This chain's CDR3 is CASSASGGRSGANVLTF. The DNA for the CDR3 is TGTGCCAGCAGCGCTAGCGGGGGCCGCTCTGGGGCCAACGTCCTGACTTTC.

This clone was counted a few times. The rearrangement joins TRBV6-5 to TRBJ2-2; 8 bases line up with TRBD2. This CDR3 contains 15 residues. Per germline, CDR1 MNHEY and CDR2 SVGAGI. V trimming: 8 bases; J trimming: 7 bases; junction bases outside the gene matches: 12. CDR3: CASRSNGGANGELFF. Here the CDR3 DNA reads TGTGCCAGCCGCTCAAACGGGGGGGCCAACGGGGAGCTGTTTTTT.

This rearrangement joins TRBV11-1 to TRBJ2-3; 7 bases line up with TRBD2. Per germline, CDR1 SGHAT and CDR2 FQDESV (reference sequence). V trimming: 1 base; J trimming: 2 bases; junction bases outside the gene matches: 3. The CDR3 runs to 15 residues. CDR3 in DNA: TGTGCCAGCAGCTTAGAGGCGGGGGACACAGATACGCAGTATTTT. Its protein is CASSLEAGDTDTQYF.